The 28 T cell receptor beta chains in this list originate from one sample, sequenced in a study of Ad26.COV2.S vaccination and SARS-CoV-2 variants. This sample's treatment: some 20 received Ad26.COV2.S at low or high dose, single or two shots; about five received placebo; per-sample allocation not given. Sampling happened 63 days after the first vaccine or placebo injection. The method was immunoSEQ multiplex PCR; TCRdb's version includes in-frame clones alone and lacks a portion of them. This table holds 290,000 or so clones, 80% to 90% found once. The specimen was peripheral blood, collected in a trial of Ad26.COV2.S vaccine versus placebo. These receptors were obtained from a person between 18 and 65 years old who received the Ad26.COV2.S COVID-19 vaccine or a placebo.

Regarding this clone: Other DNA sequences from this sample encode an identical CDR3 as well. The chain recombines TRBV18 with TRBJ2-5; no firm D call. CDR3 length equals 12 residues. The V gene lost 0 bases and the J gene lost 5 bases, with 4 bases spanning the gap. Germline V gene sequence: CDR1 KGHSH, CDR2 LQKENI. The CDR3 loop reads CASSPPGETQYF. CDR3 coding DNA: TGTGCCAGCTCACCACCCGGGGAGACCCAGTACTTC.

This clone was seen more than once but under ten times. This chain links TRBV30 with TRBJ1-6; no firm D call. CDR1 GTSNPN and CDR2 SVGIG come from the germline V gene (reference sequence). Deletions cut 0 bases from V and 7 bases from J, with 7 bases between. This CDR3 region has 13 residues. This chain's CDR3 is CAWSVQSNSPLHF. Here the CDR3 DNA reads TGTGCCTGGAGTGTACAAAGCAATTCACCCCTCCACTTT.

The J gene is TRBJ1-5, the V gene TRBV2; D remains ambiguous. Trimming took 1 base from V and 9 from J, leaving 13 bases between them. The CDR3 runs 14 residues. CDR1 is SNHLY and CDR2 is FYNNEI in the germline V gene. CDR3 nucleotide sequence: TGTGCCAGCAGTGAAGGGTCCAAACTGGGGCCCCAGCATTTT. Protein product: CASSEGSKLGPQHF.

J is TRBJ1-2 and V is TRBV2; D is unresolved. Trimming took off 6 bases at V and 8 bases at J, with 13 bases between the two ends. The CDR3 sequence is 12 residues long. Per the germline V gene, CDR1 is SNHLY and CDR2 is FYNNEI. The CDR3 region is CASRREREGYTF. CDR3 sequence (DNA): TGTGCCAGCAGGCGCGAAAGGGAGGGCTACACCTTC.

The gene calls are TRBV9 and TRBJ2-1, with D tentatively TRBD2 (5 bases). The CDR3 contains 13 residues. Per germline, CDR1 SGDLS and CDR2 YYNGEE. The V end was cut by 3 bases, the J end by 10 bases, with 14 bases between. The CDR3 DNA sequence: TGTGCCAGCAGCGCCGCGGGCTCCCGGGAGCAGTTCTTC. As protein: CASSAAGSREQFF.

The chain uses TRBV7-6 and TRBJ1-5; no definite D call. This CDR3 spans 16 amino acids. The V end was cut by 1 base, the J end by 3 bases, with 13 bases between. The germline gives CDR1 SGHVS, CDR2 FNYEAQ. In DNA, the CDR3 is TGTGCCAGCAGCTTAGTTCGGTGGCAGCCCAATCAGCCCCAGCATTTT. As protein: CASSLVRWQPNQPQHF.

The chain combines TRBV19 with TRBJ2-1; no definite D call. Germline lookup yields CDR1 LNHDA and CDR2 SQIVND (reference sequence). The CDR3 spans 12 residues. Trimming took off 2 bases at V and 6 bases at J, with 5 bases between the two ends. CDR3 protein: CASSIRRNEQFF. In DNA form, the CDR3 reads TGTGCCAGTAGTATACGACGCAATGAGCAGTTCTTC.

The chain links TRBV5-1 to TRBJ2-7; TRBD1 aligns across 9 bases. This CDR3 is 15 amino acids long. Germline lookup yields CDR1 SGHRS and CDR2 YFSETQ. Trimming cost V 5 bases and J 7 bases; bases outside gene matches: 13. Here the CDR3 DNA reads TGCGCCAGCAGGTGGTCACAGGGGGCAATGGGGGAGCAGTACTTC. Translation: CASRWSQGAMGEQYF.

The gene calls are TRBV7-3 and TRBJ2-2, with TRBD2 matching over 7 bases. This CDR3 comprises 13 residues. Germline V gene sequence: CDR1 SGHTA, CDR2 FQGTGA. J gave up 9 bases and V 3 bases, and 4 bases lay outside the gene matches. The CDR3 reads CASSFSSGWELFF. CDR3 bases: TGTGCCAGCAGCTTCTCTAGCGGATGGGAGCTGTTTTTT.

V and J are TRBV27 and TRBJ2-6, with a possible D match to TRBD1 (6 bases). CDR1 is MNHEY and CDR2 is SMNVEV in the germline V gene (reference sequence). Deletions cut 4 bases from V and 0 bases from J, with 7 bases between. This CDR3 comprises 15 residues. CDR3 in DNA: TGTGCCAGCAGTTCACAGGGCTCTGGGGCCAACGTCCTGACTTTC. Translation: CASSSQGSGANVLTF.

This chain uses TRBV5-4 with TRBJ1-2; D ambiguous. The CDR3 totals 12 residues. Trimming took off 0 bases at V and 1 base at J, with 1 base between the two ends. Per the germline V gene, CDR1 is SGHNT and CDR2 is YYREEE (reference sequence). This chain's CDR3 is CASSLDNYGYTF. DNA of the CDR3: TGTGCCAGCAGCTTGGATAACTATGGCTACACCTTC.

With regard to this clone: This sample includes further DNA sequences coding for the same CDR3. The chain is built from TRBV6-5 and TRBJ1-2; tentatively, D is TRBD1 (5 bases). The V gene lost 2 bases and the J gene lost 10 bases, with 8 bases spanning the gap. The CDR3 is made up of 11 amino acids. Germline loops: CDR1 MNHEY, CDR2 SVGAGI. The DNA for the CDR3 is TGTGCCAGCAGTTACAAGGGGTCCTACACCTTC. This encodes CASSYKGSYTF.

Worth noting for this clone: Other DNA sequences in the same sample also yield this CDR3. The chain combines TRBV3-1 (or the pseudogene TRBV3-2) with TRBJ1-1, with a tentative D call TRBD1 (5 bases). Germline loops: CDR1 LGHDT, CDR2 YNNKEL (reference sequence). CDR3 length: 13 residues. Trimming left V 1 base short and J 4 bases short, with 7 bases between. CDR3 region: CASSQGGGTEAFF. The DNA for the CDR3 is TGTGCCAGCAGCCAAGGGGGGGGCACTGAAGCTTTCTTT.

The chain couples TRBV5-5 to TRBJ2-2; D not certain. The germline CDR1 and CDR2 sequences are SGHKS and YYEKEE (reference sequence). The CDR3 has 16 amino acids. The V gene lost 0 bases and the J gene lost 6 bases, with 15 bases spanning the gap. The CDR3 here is CASSLAQPMIAGELFF. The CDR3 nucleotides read TGTGCCAGCAGCTTGGCTCAGCCTATGATCGCCGGGGAGCTGTTTTTT.

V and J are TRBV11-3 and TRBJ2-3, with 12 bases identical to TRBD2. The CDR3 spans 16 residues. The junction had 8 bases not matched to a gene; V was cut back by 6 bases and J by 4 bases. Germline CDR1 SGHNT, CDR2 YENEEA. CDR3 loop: CASSRRLAGVSDTQYF. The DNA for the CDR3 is TGTGCCAGCAGTCGTCGACTAGCGGGGGTTTCAGATACGCAGTATTTT. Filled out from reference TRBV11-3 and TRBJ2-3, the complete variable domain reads EAGVVQSPRYKIIEKKQPVAFWCNPISGHNTLYWYLQNLGQGPELLIRYENEEAVDDSQLPKDRFSAERLKGVDSTLKIQPAELGDSAVYLCASSRRLAGVSDTQYFGPGTRLTVL.

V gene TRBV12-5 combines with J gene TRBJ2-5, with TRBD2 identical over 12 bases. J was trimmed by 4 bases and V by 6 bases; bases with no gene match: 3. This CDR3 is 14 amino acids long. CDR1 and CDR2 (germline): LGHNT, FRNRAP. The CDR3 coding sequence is TGTGCTAGTGGCCCGACTAGCGGGGGAGAGACCCAGTACTTC. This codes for CASGPTSGGETQYF.

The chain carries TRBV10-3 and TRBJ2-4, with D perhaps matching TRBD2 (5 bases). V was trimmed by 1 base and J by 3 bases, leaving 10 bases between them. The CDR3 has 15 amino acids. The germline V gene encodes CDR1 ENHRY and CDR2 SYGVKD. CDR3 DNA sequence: TGTGCCATCAGTGAGTTCGGTAGCGACAAAAACATTCAGTACTTC. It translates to CAISEFGSDKNIQYF.

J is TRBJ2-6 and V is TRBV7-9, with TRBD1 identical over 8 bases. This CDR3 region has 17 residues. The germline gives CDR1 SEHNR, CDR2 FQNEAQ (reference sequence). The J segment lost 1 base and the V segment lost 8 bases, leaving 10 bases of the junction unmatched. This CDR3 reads CASGSRTGSSGANVLTF. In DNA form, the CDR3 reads TGTGCCAGCGGAAGTCGGACAGGGTCGTCTGGGGCCAACGTCCTGACTTTC.

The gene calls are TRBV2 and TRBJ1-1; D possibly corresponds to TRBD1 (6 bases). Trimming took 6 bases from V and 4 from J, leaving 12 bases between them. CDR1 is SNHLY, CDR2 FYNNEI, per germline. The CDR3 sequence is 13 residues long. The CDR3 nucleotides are TGTGCCAGCAGGGGGGCGACACTCACTGAAGCTTTCTTT. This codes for CASRGATLTEAFF.

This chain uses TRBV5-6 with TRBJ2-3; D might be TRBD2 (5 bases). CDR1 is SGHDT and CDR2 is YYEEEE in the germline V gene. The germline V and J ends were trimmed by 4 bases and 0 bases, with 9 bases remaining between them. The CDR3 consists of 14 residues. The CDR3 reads CASSPAVSTDTQYF. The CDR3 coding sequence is TGTGCCAGCAGCCCAGCGGTTAGCACAGATACGCAGTATTTT.

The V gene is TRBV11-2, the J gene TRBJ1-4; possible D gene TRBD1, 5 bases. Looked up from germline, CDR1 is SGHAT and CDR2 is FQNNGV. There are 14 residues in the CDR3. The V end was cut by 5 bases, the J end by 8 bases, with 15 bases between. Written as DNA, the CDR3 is TGTGCCAGCAGCGCCCAGGGTATATGGGAAAAACTGTTTTTT. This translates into CASSAQGIWEKLFF. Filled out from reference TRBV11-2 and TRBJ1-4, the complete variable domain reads EAGVAQSPRYKIIEKRQSVAFWCNPISGHATLYWYQQILGQGPKLLIQFQNNGVVDDSQLPKDRFSAERLKGVDSTLKIQPAKLEDSAVYLCASSAQGIWEKLFFGSGTQLSVL.

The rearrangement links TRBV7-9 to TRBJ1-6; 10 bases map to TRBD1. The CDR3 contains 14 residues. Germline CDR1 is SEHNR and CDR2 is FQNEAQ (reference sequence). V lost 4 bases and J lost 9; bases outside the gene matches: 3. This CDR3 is CASSSGTGVSPLHF. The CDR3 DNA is TGTGCCAGCAGCTCCGGGACAGGGGTTTCACCCCTCCACTTT.

CDR3 coding DNA: TGTGCCAGCAGCAAAGTCCCAGGGGGCGCGGCGCCGGGCTATGGCTACACCTTC. The encoded protein is CASSKVPGGAAPGYGYTF. The chain joins TRBV21-1 to TRBJ1-2; TRBD1 is the table's D call and was not checked against the DNA. TRBV21-1 is classified as a pseudogene. The CDR3 runs to 18 residues.

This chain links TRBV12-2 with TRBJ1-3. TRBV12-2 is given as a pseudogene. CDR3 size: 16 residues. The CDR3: CASRFGGHLRGNTIYF. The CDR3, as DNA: TGTGCAAGTCGCTTCGGAGGACACCTCAGGGGAAACACCATATATTTT.

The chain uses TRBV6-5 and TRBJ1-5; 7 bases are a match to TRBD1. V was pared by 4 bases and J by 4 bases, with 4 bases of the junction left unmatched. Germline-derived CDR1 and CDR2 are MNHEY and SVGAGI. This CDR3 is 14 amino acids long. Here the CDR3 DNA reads TGTGCCAGCAGTTTGGGACAGCAAAATCAGCCCCAGCATTTT. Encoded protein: CASSLGQQNQPQHF.

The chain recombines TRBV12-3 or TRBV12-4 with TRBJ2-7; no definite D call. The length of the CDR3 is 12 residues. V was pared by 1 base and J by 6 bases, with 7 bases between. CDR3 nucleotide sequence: TGTGCCAGCAGTTTAGGCAGGTTCGAGCAGTACTTC. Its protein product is CASSLGRFEQYF.

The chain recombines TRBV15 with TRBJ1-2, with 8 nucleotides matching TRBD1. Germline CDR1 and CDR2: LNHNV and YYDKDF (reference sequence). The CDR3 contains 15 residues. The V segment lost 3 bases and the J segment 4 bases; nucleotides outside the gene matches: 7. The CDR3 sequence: CATSSGGQGIYGYTF. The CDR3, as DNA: TGTGCCACCAGCAGCGGAGGACAGGGTATCTATGGCTACACCTTC.

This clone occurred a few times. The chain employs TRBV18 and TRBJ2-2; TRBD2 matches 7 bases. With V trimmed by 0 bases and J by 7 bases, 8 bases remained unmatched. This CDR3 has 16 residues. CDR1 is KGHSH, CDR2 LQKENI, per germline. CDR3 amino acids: CASSPPSGPSGGELFF. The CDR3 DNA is TGTGCCAGCTCACCACCTAGCGGGCCAAGCGGCGGGGAGCTGTTTTTT.